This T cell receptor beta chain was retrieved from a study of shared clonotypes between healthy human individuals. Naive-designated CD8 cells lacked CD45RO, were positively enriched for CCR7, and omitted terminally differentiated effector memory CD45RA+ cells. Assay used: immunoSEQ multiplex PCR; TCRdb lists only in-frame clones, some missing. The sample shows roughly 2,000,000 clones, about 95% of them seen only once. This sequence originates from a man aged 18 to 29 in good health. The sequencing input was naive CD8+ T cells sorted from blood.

The DNA of the CDR3 is TGTGCCAGCAGTTACTCGACAGGTTTATCCTCACCCCTCCACTTT. This encodes CASSYSTGLSSPLHF. This sequence joins TRBV6-5 and TRBJ1-6, with D perhaps TRBD1 (6 bases). Trimming left V 0 bases short and J 10 bases short, with 13 bases between. The CDR3 contains 15 residues. Looked up from germline, CDR1 is MNHEY and CDR2 is SVGAGI.